This T cell receptor (beta chain) is drawn from a study of blood T cell repertoires in COVID-19. Background on the study: Specimens from acute and convalescent COVID-19 originated in the United States, Italy and Spain.

This clone has just a few counts. Original processing notes: Reference gene primer amplification yielded estimated nucleated cell counts. Here immunoSEQ multiplex PCR was the method, and the copy in TCRdb shows in-frame clones only, minus some. The DNA gave D and trimming, while V, J and clone size come from that table. The sample consists of roughly 410,000 clones, around 91% of them appearing once. Enrolment of Seattle patients took place during active infection, and they were followed longitudinally. In germline, CDR1 is LGHDT, CDR2 YNNKEL (reference sequence). CDR3 size: 17 residues. The ends were cut back, 4 bases at V and 1 base at J, with 16 bases in the middle.

The genes are TRBV3-1 (or the pseudogene TRBV3-2) and TRBJ2-2; D possibly corresponds to TRBD2 (6 bases). This receptor was identified in a middle-aged woman with COVID-19, enrolled during active disease. Sequencing was carried out using peripheral blood. In DNA form, the CDR3 reads TGTGCCAGCAGCCGTTATCGCGGGACTTGGAACACCGGGGAGCTGTTTTTT. Protein sequence: CASSRYRGTWNTGELFF.